The rows below give T cell receptor beta chains drawn from one sample of a study of blood T cell repertoires in COVID-19. Sequencing was performed with immunoSEQ multiplex PCR; in TCRdb, only in-frame clones are kept and a portion is missing. The repertoire holds 180,000 or so clones, approximately 82% seen once, with 4.4% in the top ten. Material for sequencing was PBMCs or T cells enriched from blood (not recorded which). The source is a woman between 45 and 60 years old who had recovered from COVID-19. Each CDR3 is given with its conserved first and last residue. A D gene is named only where the DNA matches it firmly. Size is omitted from some rows. Given values are once, few, many or a class for expanded clones.

D gene: TRBD1; clone size: NA; V gene: TRBV18; J gene: TRBJ1-5; CDR3 DNA: TGTGCCAGCTCACCCAAGGTACGACAGGGGGGAGGCCAGCCCCAGCATTTT; CDR3 protein: CASSPKVRQGGGQPQHF
D gene: NA; clone size: NA; V gene: TRBV30; J gene: TRBJ1-1; CDR3 DNA: TGTGCCTGGAGTTTGTCAGATGAAGCTTTCTTT; CDR3 protein: CAWSLSDEAFF
D gene: TRBD1; clone size: NA; V gene: TRBV5-6; J gene: TRBJ1-2; CDR3 DNA: TGTGCCAGCAGCTTGCGGGTAGGGGGCCTCTATGGCTACACCTTC; CDR3 protein: CASSLRVGGLYGYTF
D gene: TRBD1; clone size: NA; V gene: TRBV6-2/TRBV6-3; J gene: TRBJ1-2; CDR3 DNA: TGTGCCAGCAGTTTTGGGACAGGGGACCGGAGCTATGGCTACACCTTC; CDR3 protein: CASSFGTGDRSYGYTF
D gene: NA; clone size: NA; V gene: TRBV11-1; J gene: TRBJ1-1; CDR3 DNA: TGTGCCAGCAGCCCCCGGGGACTAGGGGTTGAAGCTTTCTTT; CDR3 protein: CASSPRGLGVEAFF
D gene: TRBD2; clone size: NA; V gene: TRBV30; J gene: TRBJ2-1; CDR3 DNA: TGTGCCTGGAGTGTTCTAGCGGGAGTTCGTGTTGAGCAGTTCTTC; CDR3 protein: CAWSVLAGVRVEQFF
D gene: TRBD2; clone size: NA; V gene: TRBV27; J gene: TRBJ2-1; CDR3 DNA: TGTGCCAGCAGTTTCGGGACTAGCGGGGTCGATGAGCAGTTCTTC; CDR3 protein: CASSFGTSGVDEQFF
D gene: NA; clone size: NA; V gene: TRBV7-9; J gene: TRBJ2-1; CDR3 DNA: TGTGCCAGCAGCCTAGGGGGGCCTGACCGGCGGCAGGGCCGTAATGAGCAGTTCTTC; CDR3 protein: CASSLGGPDRRQGRNEQFF
D gene: NA; clone size: NA; V gene: TRBV5-1; J gene: TRBJ2-1; CDR3 DNA: TGCGCCAGCGGACCGGGACTGGGGAATGAGCAGTTCTTC; CDR3 protein: CASGPGLGNEQFF
D gene: NA; clone size: NA; V gene: TRBV7-9; J gene: TRBJ2-3; CDR3 DNA: TGTGCCAGCAGCCCCCTCCGGGGAAGCACAGATACGCAGTATTTT; CDR3 protein: CASSPLRGSTDTQYF
D gene: NA; clone size: NA; V gene: TRBV27; J gene: TRBJ1-4; CDR3 DNA: TGTGCCAGCAGTCAGGGGACACTCGAAAAACTGTTTTTT; CDR3 protein: CASSQGTLEKLFF
D gene: TRBD1; clone size: NA; V gene: TRBV5-8; J gene: TRBJ2-1; CDR3 DNA: TGTGCCAGCAACCCGGGACAGGGCACATACAATGAGCAGTTCTTC; CDR3 protein: CASNPGQGTYNEQFF
D gene: TRBD2; clone size: NA; V gene: TRBV20-1; J gene: TRBJ2-1; CDR3 DNA: TGCAGTGCTAGTTTAGCGGGGGACTCCTACAATGAGCAGTTCTTC; CDR3 protein: CSASLAGDSYNEQFF
D gene: NA; clone size: once; V gene: TRBV12-3/TRBV12-4; J gene: TRBJ1-1; CDR3 DNA: TGTGCCAGCAGTTTCTCCAGGACTGAAGCTTTCTTT; CDR3 protein: CASSFSRTEAFF
D gene: TRBD2; clone size: NA; V gene: TRBV29-1; J gene: TRBJ2-1; CDR3 DNA: TGCAGCGTCTACGGACAGACACGGGCTAGCGGGAGGGCCTCTTCGAACAATGAGCAGTTCTTC; CDR3 protein: CSVYGQTRASGRASSNNEQFF
D gene: NA; clone size: NA; V gene: TRBV18; J gene: TRBJ2-5; CDR3 DNA: TGTGCCAGCTCGGATACAGGGTTGGGAGAGACCCAGTACTTC; CDR3 protein: CASSDTGLGETQYF
D gene: NA; clone size: few; V gene: TRBV16; J gene: TRBJ1-5; CDR3 DNA: TGTGCCAGCAGCGAGGGTGGGAATTTCACTTTT; CDR3 protein: CASSEGGNFTF
D gene: NA; clone size: NA; V gene: TRBV14; J gene: TRBJ1-1; CDR3 DNA: TGTGCCAGCAGCCAAGTAGGCCCCTCGGGGGAAGCTTTCTTT; CDR3 protein: CASSQVGPSGEAFF
D gene: NA; clone size: NA; V gene: TRBV10-2; J gene: TRBJ2-1; CDR3 DNA: TGCGCCAGTGCAAGGTGGGGGCGGGGGAACTACAATGAGCAGTTCTTC; CDR3 protein: CASARWGRGNYNEQFF
D gene: NA; clone size: NA; V gene: TRBV5-4; J gene: TRBJ1-2; CDR3 DNA: TGTGCCAGCAGCTTGGGGGGCGCGGACTATGGCTACACCTTC; CDR3 protein: CASSLGGADYGYTF
D gene: TRBD1; clone size: once; V gene: TRBV4-1; J gene: TRBJ1-5; CDR3 DNA: TGCGCCAGCAGCCAAGTAGGGGGCGGCAATCAGCCCCAGCATTTT; CDR3 protein: CASSQVGGGNQPQHF
D gene: NA; clone size: NA; V gene: TRBV2; J gene: TRBJ2-5; CDR3 DNA: TGTGCCAGCAGTTTCGGCAGGGTGGGGGAGACCCAGTACTTC; CDR3 protein: CASSFGRVGETQYF
D gene: TRBD2; clone size: NA; V gene: TRBV18; J gene: TRBJ2-1; CDR3 DNA: TGTGCCAGCTCAACGGGGGGGGTAGGCGGTGAGCAGTTCTTC; CDR3 protein: CASSTGGVGGEQFF
D gene: NA; clone size: NA; V gene: TRBV6-5; J gene: TRBJ2-3; CDR3 DNA: TGTGCCAGCACCCGGACACTGGGCACAGATACGCAGTATTTT; CDR3 protein: CASTRTLGTDTQYF
D gene: NA; clone size: NA; V gene: TRBV9; J gene: TRBJ2-2; CDR3 DNA: TGTGCCAGCAGCGTAGTCCATCTAACCGGGGAGCTGTTTTTT; CDR3 protein: CASSVVHLTGELFF
D gene: NA; clone size: medium-sized; V gene: TRBV15; J gene: TRBJ2-5; CDR3 DNA: TGTGCCACCAGCAGCCGCAGGGCGGAGACCCAGTACTTC; CDR3 protein: CATSSRRAETQYF
D gene: NA; clone size: once; V gene: TRBV27; J gene: TRBJ2-1; CDR3 DNA: TGTGCCAGCAGTTCGACGGGCTACAATGAGCAGTTCTTC; CDR3 protein: CASSSTGYNEQFF
D gene: NA; clone size: NA; V gene: TRBV18; J gene: TRBJ1-1; CDR3 DNA: TGTGCCAGCAACCTCGCCCAGGGCATGAACACTGAAGCTTTCTTT; CDR3 protein: CASNLAQGMNTEAFF
D gene: TRBD1; clone size: NA; V gene: TRBV6-2/TRBV6-3; J gene: TRBJ1-2; CDR3 DNA: TGTGCCAGCAGTTACCGACAGGGCCCGATTTCTAACTATGGCTACACCTTC; CDR3 protein: CASSYRQGPISNYGYTF
D gene: TRBD2; clone size: NA; V gene: TRBV9; J gene: TRBJ2-1; CDR3 DNA: TGTGCCAGCAGCGTAGGAGGGACTAGCCACAATGAGCAGTTCTTC; CDR3 protein: CASSVGGTSHNEQFF
D gene: NA; clone size: NA; V gene: TRBV7-2; J gene: TRBJ2-3; CDR3 DNA: TGTGCCAGCAGCTTTTACACAGATACGCAGTATTTT; CDR3 protein: CASSFYTDTQYF
D gene: NA; clone size: NA; V gene: TRBV28; J gene: TRBJ1-5; CDR3 DNA: TGTGCCAGCAGTTTTAGGGGCCGGGCGGACGGACAGCCCCAGCATTTT; CDR3 protein: CASSFRGRADGQPQHF
D gene: TRBD1; clone size: NA; V gene: TRBV30; J gene: TRBJ2-2; CDR3 DNA: TGTGCCTGGAAGGGGACAGCGAACACCGGGGAGCTGTTTTTT; CDR3 protein: CAWKGTANTGELFF
D gene: TRBD1; clone size: few; V gene: TRBV18; J gene: TRBJ1-3; CDR3 DNA: TGTGCCAGCTCACCGGGACAGAGCTCTGGAAACACCATATATTTT; CDR3 protein: CASSPGQSSGNTIYF
D gene: NA; clone size: NA; V gene: TRBV19; J gene: TRBJ1-5; CDR3 DNA: TGTGCCAGTAGTATAACCAGTTATAGCAATCAGCCCCAGCATTTT; CDR3 protein: CASSITSYSNQPQHF
D gene: TRBD1; clone size: NA; V gene: TRBV4-2; J gene: TRBJ1-1; CDR3 DNA: TGTGCCAGCAGCCGCATACAGGGGGCTGAAGCTTTCTTT; CDR3 protein: CASSRIQGAEAFF
D gene: NA; clone size: NA; V gene: TRBV21-1; J gene: TRBJ1-4; CDR3 DNA: TGTGCCAGAGGGGAATTTGAAAAACTGTTTTTT; CDR3 protein: CARGEFEKLFF
D gene: NA; clone size: once; V gene: TRBV20-1; J gene: TRBJ1-5; CDR3 DNA: TGCAGTGCTAGTTTCGCAGGGATAAGCAATCAGCCCCAGCATTTT; CDR3 protein: CSASFAGISNQPQHF
D gene: NA; clone size: NA; V gene: TRBV28; J gene: TRBJ1-2; CDR3 DNA: TGTGCCAGCAGTTGGGGGGACGCCTATGGCTACACCTTC; CDR3 protein: CASSWGDAYGYTF
D gene: TRBD1; clone size: once; V gene: TRBV9; J gene: TRBJ1-1; CDR3 DNA: TGTGCCAGCAGCGTTCGGGACAGGGCTTTGAATGAAGCTTTCTTT; CDR3 protein: CASSVRDRALNEAFF
D gene: TRBD1; clone size: NA; V gene: TRBV2; J gene: TRBJ1-4; CDR3 DNA: TGTGCCAGCAGCGGGACAGGGGCTAATCCTAATGAAAAACTGTTTTTT; CDR3 protein: CASSGTGANPNEKLFF
D gene: NA; clone size: NA; V gene: TRBV5-1; J gene: TRBJ1-4; CDR3 DNA: TGCGCCAGCACTGAGGCTTCGGGTTTGAGGGAAAAACTGTTTTTT; CDR3 protein: CASTEASGLREKLFF
D gene: TRBD2; clone size: NA; V gene: TRBV10-2; J gene: TRBJ2-5; CDR3 DNA: TGCGCCAGCAGTTCAGTAGCGGGGCAACGAGAGACCCAGTACTTC; CDR3 protein: CASSSVAGQRETQYF
D gene: NA; clone size: NA; V gene: TRBV6-5; J gene: TRBJ1-2; CDR3 DNA: TGTGCCAGCAGCCGGGGGTGGGGGGACTTCTATGGCTACACCTTC; CDR3 protein: CASSRGWGDFYGYTF
D gene: TRBD2; clone size: NA; V gene: TRBV7-9; J gene: TRBJ2-1; CDR3 DNA: TGTGCCAGCAGTACTAGCGGGGCCTACAATGAGCAGTTCTTC; CDR3 protein: CASSTSGAYNEQFF
D gene: NA; clone size: few; V gene: TRBV28; J gene: TRBJ2-3; CDR3 DNA: TGTGCCAGCAGCACCCTCAGGAGGGTAGTGGGGTCTGATACGCAGTATTTT; CDR3 protein: CASSTLRRVVGSDTQYF
D gene: NA; clone size: NA; V gene: TRBV20-1; J gene: TRBJ1-5; CDR3 DNA: TGCAGTGCTAGTATAGGGGTTGATAGCAATCAGCCCCAGCATTTT; CDR3 protein: CSASIGVDSNQPQHF
D gene: TRBD1; clone size: NA; V gene: TRBV30; J gene: TRBJ2-2; CDR3 DNA: TGTGCCTGGAGTGTACAGGGGGCCGGGGAGCTGTTTTTT; CDR3 protein: CAWSVQGAGELFF
D gene: NA; clone size: few; V gene: TRBV18; J gene: TRBJ1-5; CDR3 DNA: TGTGCCAGCTCACCACTTAGTCAGGGTAATCAGCCCCAGCATTTT; CDR3 protein: CASSPLSQGNQPQHF
D gene: NA; clone size: NA; V gene: TRBV7-8; J gene: TRBJ1-2; CDR3 DNA: TGTGCCAGCAGCCCTCGGGGGGGCCCCTTCTACACCTTC; CDR3 protein: CASSPRGGPFYTF
D gene: NA; clone size: NA; V gene: TRBV3-1/TRBV3-2; J gene: TRBJ1-4; CDR3 DNA: TGTGCCAGCAGCCAAGATAGTCGAAGCGAAGAAAAACTGTTTTTT; CDR3 protein: CASSQDSRSEEKLFF
D gene: NA; clone size: NA; V gene: TRBV5-4; J gene: TRBJ1-1; CDR3 DNA: TGTGCCAGCAGCTTGTTCGAGGGCACTGAAGCTTTCTTT; CDR3 protein: CASSLFEGTEAFF
D gene: NA; clone size: once; V gene: TRBV30; J gene: TRBJ1-5; CDR3 DNA: TGTGCCTGGAGTGTAAGCCAGGGTGCCCAGCCCCAGCATTTT; CDR3 protein: CAWSVSQGAQPQHF
D gene: NA; clone size: NA; V gene: TRBV7-9; J gene: TRBJ1-2; CDR3 DNA: TGTGCCAGCAGCTCAGACAGCTATGGCTACACCTTC; CDR3 protein: CASSSDSYGYTF